The T cell receptor (beta chain) under discussion was sequenced for a study of blood T cell repertoires in COVID-19. Between the trimmed V and J ends, which lost 1 base and 8 bases, there was a span of 15 bases. The germline CDR1 and CDR2 sequences are SGHVS and FNYEAQ. The CDR3 extends over 15 amino acids. Using immunoSEQ multiplex PCR, the repertoire was profiled, and TCRdb retains in-frame clones only, with some absent. The sample includes roughly 410,000 clones, more than 70% seen only once; the top ten take roughly 1.2%. This TCR came from a man in his forties with acute or convalescent COVID-19. Sequencing input: peripheral blood. The rearrangement links TRBV7-6 to TRBJ1-5; D is unresolved. CDR3 sequence reads: CASSLESGTREPQHF. The CDR3 coding sequence is TGTGCCAGCAGCTTAGAGTCCGGTACTAGAGAGCCCCAGCATTTT.